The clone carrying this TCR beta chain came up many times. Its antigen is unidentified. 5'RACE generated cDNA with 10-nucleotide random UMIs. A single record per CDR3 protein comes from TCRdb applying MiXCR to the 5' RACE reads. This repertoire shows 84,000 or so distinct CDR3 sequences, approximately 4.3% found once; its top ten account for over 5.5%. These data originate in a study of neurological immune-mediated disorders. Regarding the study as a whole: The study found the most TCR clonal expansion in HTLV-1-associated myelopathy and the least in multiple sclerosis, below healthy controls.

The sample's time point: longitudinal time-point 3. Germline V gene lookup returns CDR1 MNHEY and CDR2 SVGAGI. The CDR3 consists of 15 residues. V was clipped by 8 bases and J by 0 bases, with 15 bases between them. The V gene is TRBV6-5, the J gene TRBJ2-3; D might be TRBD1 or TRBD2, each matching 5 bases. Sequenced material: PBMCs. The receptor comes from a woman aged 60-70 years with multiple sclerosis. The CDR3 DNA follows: TGTGCCAGCTCGACGGGGCGAATTAGCACAGATACGCAGTATTTT. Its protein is CASSTGRISTDTQYF.